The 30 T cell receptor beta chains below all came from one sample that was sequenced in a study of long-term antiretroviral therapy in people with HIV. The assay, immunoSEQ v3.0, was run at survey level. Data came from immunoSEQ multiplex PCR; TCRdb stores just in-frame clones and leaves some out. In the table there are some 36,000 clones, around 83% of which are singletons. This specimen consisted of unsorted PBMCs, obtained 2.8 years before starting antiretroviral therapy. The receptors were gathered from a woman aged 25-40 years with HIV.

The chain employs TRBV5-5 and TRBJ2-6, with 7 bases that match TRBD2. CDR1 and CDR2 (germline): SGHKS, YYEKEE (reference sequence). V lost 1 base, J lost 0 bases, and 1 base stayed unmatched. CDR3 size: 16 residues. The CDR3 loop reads CASSLRGDSGANVLTF. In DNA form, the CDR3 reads TGTGCCAGCAGCTTGCGGGGGGACTCTGGGGCCAACGTCCTGACTTTC.

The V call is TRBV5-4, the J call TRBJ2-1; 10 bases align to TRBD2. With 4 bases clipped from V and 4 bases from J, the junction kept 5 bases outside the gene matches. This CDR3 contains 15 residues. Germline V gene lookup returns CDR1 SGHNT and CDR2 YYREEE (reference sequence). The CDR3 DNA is TGTGCCAGCAGCCCTCGAGCGGGGGGGTACAATGAGCAGTTCTTC. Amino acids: CASSPRAGGYNEQFF.

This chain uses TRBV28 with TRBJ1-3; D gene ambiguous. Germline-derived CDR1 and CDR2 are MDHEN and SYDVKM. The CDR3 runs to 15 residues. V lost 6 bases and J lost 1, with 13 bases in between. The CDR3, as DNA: TGTGCCAGCAGCTCATCGACACTTTCTGGAAACACCATATATTTT. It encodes CASSSSTLSGNTIYF.

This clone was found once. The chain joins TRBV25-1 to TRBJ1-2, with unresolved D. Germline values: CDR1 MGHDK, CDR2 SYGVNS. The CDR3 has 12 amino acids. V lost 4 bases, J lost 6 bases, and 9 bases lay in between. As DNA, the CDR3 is TGTGCCAGCAGTGGAGGGTCTCATGGCTACACCTTC. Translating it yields CASSGGSHGYTF.

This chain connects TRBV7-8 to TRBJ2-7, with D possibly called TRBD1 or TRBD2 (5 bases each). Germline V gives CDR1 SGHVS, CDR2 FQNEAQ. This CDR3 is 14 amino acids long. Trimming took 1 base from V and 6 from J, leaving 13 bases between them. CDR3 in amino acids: CASSLDLGTREQYV. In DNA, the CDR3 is TGTGCCAGCAGCTTAGACCTTGGGACCCGCGAGCAGTACGTC.

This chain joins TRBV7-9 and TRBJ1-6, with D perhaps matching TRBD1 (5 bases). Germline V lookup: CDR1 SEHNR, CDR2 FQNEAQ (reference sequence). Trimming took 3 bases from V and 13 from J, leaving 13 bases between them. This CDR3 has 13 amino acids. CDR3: CASSFGATFPLHF. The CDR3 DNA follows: TGTGCCAGCAGCTTTGGGGCGACATTCCCCCTCCACTTT. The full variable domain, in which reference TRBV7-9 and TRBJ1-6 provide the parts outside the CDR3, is DTGVSQNPRHKITKRGQNVTFRCDPISEHNRLYWYRQTLGQGPEFLTYFQNEAQLEKSRLLSDRFSAERPKGSFSTLEIQRTEQGDSAMYLCASSFGATFPLHFGNGTRLTVT.

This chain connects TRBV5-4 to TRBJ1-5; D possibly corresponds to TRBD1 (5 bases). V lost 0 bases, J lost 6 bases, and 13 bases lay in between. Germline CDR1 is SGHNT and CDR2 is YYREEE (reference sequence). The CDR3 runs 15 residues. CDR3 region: CASSLDGGPGQPQHF. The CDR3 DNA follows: TGTGCCAGCAGCTTGGATGGGGGACCTGGTCAGCCCCAGCATTTT.

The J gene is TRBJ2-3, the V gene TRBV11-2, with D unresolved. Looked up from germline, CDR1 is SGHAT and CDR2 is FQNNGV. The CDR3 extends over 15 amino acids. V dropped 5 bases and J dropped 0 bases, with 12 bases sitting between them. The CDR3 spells CASSPLGPSTDTQYF. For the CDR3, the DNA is TGTGCCAGCAGCCCGCTCGGCCCTAGCACAGATACGCAGTATTTT. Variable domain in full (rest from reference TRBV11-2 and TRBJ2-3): EAGVAQSPRYKIIEKRQSVAFWCNPISGHATLYWYQQILGQGPKLLIQFQNNGVVDDSQLPKDRFSAERLKGVDSTLKIQPAKLEDSAVYLCASSPLGPSTDTQYFGPGTRLTVL.

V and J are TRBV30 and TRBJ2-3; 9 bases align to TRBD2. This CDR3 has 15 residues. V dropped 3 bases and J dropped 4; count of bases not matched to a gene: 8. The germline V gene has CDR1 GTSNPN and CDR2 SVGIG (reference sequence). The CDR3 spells CAWRQLRGGADTQYF. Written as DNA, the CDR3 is TGTGCCTGGAGACAATTGCGGGGGGGCGCAGATACGCAGTATTTT.

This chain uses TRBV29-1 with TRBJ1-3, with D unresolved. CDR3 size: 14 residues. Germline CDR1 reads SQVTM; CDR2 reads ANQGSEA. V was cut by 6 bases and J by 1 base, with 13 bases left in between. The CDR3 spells CSVAREPSGNTIYF. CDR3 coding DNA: TGCAGCGTGGCGCGGGAGCCTTCTGGAAACACCATATATTTT. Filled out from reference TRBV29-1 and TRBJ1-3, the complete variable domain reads SAVISQKPSRDICQRGTSLTIQCQVDSQVTMMFWYRQQPGQSLTLIATANQGSEATYESGFVIDKFPISRPNLTFSTLTVSNMSPEDSSIYLCSVAREPSGNTIYFGEGSWLTVV.

For the CDR3, the DNA is TGTGCCAGCAGTGAGATAGACGGAGACACAGATACGCAGTATTTT. This encodes CASSEIDGDTDTQYF. V usage is TRBV6-1 and J usage is TRBJ2-3; D is unclear. Germline V lookup: CDR1 MNHNS, CDR2 SASEGT. The CDR3 loop spans 15 amino acids. Trimming took 3 bases from V and 2 from J, leaving 12 bases between them.

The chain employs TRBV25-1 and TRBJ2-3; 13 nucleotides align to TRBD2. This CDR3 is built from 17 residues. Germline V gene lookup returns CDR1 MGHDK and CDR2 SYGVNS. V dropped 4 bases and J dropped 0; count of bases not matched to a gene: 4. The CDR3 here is CASSGGLAGTSTDTQYF. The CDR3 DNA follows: TGTGCCAGCAGTGGGGGACTAGCGGGGACTAGCACAGATACGCAGTATTTT.

The CDR3 bases are TGTGCCAGCAGTTTAGCCGGGACAGGGTCCTACAATGAGCAGTTCTTC. This gives the protein CASSLAGTGSYNEQFF. V and J are TRBV27 and TRBJ2-1; 9 bases fit TRBD1. This CDR3 is built from 16 residues. Germline CDR1 reads MNHEY; CDR2 reads SMNVEV (reference sequence). V lost 2 bases and J lost 1; bases outside the gene matches: 3.

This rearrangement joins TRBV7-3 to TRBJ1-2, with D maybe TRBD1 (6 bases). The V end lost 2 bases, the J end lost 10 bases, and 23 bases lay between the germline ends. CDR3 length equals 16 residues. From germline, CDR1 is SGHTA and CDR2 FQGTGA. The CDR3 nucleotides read TGTGCCAGCAGCTTATCCGGGACACCTCTTAATGGCGCCTACACCTTC. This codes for CASSLSGTPLNGAYTF.

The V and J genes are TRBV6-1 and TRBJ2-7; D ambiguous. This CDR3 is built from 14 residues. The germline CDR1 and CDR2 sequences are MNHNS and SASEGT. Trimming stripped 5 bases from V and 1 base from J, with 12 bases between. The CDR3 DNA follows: TGTGCCAGCAGTAGCTACGTTCCTTCCTACGAGCAGTACGTC. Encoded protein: CASSSYVPSYEQYV.

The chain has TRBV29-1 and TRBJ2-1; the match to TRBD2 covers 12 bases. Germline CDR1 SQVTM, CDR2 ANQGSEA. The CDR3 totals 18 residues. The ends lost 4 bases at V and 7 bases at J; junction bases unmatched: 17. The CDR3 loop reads CSVGKTLASGGAWNEQFF. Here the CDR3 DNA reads TGCAGCGTTGGCAAGACTCTAGCTAGCGGGGGGGCCTGGAATGAGCAGTTCTTC.

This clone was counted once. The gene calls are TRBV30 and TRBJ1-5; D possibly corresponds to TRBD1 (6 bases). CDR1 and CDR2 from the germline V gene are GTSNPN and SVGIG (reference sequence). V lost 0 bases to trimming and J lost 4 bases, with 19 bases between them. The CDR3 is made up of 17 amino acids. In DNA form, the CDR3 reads TGTGCCTGGAGTGTCCAGGGGAATTGGTTCGGAAATCAGCCCCAGCATTTT. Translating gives CAWSVQGNWFGNQPQHF.

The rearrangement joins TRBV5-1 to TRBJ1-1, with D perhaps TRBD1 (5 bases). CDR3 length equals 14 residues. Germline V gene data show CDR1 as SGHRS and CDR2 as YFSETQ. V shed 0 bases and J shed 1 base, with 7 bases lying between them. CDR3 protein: CASSLAGGNTEAFF. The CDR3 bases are TGCGCCAGCAGCTTGGCCGGGGGGAACACTGAAGCTTTCTTT.

This CDR3 reads CASSEPGSPFQEAFF. The CDR3 coding sequence is TGTGCCAGCAGTGAACCGGGGTCCCCGTTCCAGGAAGCTTTCTTT. V is TRBV25-1 and J is TRBJ1-1; D is unclear. Trimming shortened V by 2 bases and J by 8 bases, and 18 bases separated the two germline ends. CDR1 and CDR2 (germline): MGHDK, SYGVNS. This CDR3 has 15 residues.

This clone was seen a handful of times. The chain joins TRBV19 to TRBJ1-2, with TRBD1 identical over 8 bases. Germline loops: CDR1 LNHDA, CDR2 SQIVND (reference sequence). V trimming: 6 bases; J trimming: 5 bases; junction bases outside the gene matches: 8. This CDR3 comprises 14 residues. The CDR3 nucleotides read TGTGCCAGTAGGTTTTCGACAGGGGTTTATGGCTACACCTTC. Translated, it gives CASRFSTGVYGYTF.

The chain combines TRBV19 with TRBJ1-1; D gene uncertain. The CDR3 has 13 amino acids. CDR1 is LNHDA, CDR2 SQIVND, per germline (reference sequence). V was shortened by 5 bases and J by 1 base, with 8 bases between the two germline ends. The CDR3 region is CASSFLANTEAFF. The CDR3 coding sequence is TGTGCCAGTAGTTTCCTGGCGAACACTGAAGCTTTCTTT.

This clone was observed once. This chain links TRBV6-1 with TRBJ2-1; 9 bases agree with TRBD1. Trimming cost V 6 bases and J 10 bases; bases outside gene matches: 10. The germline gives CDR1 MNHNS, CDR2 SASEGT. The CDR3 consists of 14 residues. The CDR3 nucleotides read TGTGCCAGCAGCCTCCCGGGACAGGGAAGGGAGCAGTTCTTC. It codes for CASSLPGQGREQFF.

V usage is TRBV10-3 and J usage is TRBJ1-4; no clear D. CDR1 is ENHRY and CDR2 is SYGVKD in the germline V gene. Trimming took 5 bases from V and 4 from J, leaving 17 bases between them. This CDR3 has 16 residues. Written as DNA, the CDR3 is TGTGCCATCAGTCGTACCTTTGGGTCCGGTAATGAAAAACTGTTTTTT. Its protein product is CAISRTFGSGNEKLFF.

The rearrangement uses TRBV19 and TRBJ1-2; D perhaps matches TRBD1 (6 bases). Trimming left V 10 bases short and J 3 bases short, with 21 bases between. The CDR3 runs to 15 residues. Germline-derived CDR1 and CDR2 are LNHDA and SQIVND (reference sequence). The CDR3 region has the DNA TGTGCCACCGTCGGGCGGGGGGCAACTTACTATGGCTACACCTTC. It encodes CATVGRGATYYGYTF. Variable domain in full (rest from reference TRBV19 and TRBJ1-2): DGGITQSPKYLFRKEGQNVTLSCEQNLNHDAMYWYRQDPGQGLRLIYYSQIVNDFQKGDIAEGYSVSREKKESFPLTVTSAQKNPTAFYLCATVGRGATYYGYTFGSGTRLTVV.

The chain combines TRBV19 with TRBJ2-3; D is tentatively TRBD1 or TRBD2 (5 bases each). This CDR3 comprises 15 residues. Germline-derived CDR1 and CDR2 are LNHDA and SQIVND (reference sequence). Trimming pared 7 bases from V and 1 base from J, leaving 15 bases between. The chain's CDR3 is CASTPGQGRTDTQYF. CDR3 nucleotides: TGTGCCAGTACCCCTGGGCAGGGACGCACAGATACGCAGTATTTT.

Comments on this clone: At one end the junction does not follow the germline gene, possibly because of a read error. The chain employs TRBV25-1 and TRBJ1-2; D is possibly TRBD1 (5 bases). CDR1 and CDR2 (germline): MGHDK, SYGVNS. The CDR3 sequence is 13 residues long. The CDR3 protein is CASSGSTVSGYTF. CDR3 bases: TGTGCCAGCAGTGGGTCGACAGTCAGTGGCTACACATTC.

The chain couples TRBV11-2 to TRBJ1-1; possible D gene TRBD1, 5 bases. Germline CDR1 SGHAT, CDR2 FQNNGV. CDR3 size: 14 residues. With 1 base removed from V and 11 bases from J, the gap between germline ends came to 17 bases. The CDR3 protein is CASSLGGGLGLAFF. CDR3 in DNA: TGTGCCAGCAGCTTAGGGGGGGGGTTGGGGTTGGCTTTCTTT.

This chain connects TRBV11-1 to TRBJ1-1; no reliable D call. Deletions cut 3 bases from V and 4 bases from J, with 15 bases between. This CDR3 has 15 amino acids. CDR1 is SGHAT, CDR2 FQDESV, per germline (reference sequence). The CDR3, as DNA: TGTGCCAGCAGCTTTCTATCCGTATTCAGCACTGAAGCTTTCTTT. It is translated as CASSFLSVFSTEAFF.

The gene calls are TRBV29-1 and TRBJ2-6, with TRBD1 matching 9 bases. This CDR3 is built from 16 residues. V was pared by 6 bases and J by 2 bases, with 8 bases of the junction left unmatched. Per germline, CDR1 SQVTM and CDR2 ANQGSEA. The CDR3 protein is CSVPVTGGAGANVLTF. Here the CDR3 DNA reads TGCAGCGTACCCGTGACAGGGGGGGCTGGGGCCAACGTCCTGACTTTC. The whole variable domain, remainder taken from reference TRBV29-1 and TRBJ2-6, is SAVISQKPSRDICQRGTSLTIQCQVDSQVTMMFWYRQQPGQSLTLIATANQGSEATYESGFVIDKFPISRPNLTFSTLTVSNMSPEDSSIYLCSVPVTGGAGANVLTFGAGSRLTVL.

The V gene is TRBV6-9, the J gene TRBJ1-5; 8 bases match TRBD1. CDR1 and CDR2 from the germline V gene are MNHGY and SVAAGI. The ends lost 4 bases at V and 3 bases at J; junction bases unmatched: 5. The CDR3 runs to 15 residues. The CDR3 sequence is CASSFGDRINQPQHF. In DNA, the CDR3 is TGTGCCAGCAGTTTCGGGGACAGGATCAATCAGCCCCAGCATTTT.